What follows are 12 T cell receptor beta chains derived from one specimen sequenced in a study of beta chain features in type 1 diabetes. Reverse transcription of all isolated RNA meant that expressed TCRB transcripts were sequenced. TCRdb keeps only in-frame clones here, not all; method: immunoSEQ multiplex PCR. The sample yields around 500,000 clones, approximately 30% seen once. Sample: naive CD4+ T cells from blood. Source of these receptors: a man aged 18 to 30 in good health.

The chain uses TRBV28 and TRBJ1-1; no firm D call. The CDR3 extends over 15 amino acids. Germline V lookup: CDR1 MDHEN, CDR2 SYDVKM. The V gene lost 6 bases and the J gene lost 1 base, with 15 bases spanning the gap. The CDR3 DNA reads TGTGCCAGCAGCCCAAACTCGCCGGGGAACACTGAAGCTTTCTTT. This encodes CASSPNSPGNTEAFF.

This chain links TRBV7-3 with TRBJ2-2; D unresolved. The V gene's germline CDR1 is SGHTA and CDR2 FQGTGA. CDR3 length: 15 residues. The V end was cut by 6 bases, the J end by 0 bases, with 11 bases between. The DNA of the CDR3 is TGTGCCAGCAGATCGAGGTATCCGAACACCGGGGAGCTGTTTTTT. Translating it yields CASRSRYPNTGELFF. Drawing the rest from reference TRBV7-3 and TRBJ2-2, the complete variable domain is GAGVSQTPSNKVTEKGKYVELRCDPISGHTALYWYRQSLGQGPEFLIYFQGTGAADDSGLPNDRFFAVRPEGSVSTLKIQRTERGDSAVYLCASRSRYPNTGELFFGEGSRLTVL.

The chain uses TRBV7-9 and TRBJ2-1; D gene ambiguous. Trimming shortened V by 7 bases and J by 0 bases, and 13 bases separated the two germline ends. Germline values: CDR1 SEHNR, CDR2 FQNEAQ (reference sequence). CDR3 size: 15 residues. CDR3 protein: CASIAHSGSYNEQFF. In DNA, the CDR3 is TGTGCCAGCATCGCCCATTCGGGCTCCTACAATGAGCAGTTCTTC.

This clone was counted a single time. The chain combines TRBV29-1 with TRBJ2-3, with 8 bases matching TRBD1. V trimming: 5 bases; J trimming: 7 bases; junction bases outside the gene matches: 8. This CDR3 is built from 13 residues. Germline V CDR1 and CDR2: SQVTM, ANQGSEA. Here the CDR3 DNA reads TGCAGCGTTCTGACAGGGGAACTTAATACGCAGTATTTT. Translation: CSVLTGELNTQYF.

V gene TRBV18 combines with J gene TRBJ2-5, with D possibly matching TRBD1 (6 bases). CDR3 length: 14 amino acids. V was shortened by 4 bases and J by 3 bases, with 12 bases between the two germline ends. CDR1 is KGHSH and CDR2 is LQKENI in the germline V gene. The CDR3 DNA follows: TGTGCCAGCTCACTGCTGACAGGTGAAGAGACCCAGTACTTC. Encoded protein: CASSLLTGEETQYF.

This clone showed up just a few times. The sample has other DNA sequences that encode this CDR3 too. V usage is TRBV5-1 and J usage is TRBJ1-4, with D possibly TRBD1 on 6 matching bases. Trimming stripped 4 bases from V and 5 bases from J, with 12 bases between. The CDR3 has 14 amino acids. Germline V gene data show CDR1 as SGHRS and CDR2 as YFSETQ. The CDR3 reads CASSPGGANEKLFF. The CDR3, as DNA: TGCGCCAGCAGCCCCGGGGGGGCGAATGAAAAACTGTTTTTT.

V is TRBV7-2 and J is TRBJ2-1, with D uncertain. This CDR3 comprises 16 residues. The germline V gene encodes CDR1 SGHTA and CDR2 FQGNSA. Between the trimmed V and J ends, which lost 2 bases and 1 base, there was a span of 12 bases. CDR3 loop: CASSLSRYLSYNEQFF. The CDR3 DNA follows: TGTGCCAGCAGCTTATCCAGGTACCTTTCCTACAATGAGCAGTTCTTC.

J is TRBJ2-3 and V is TRBV18; maybe TRBD1 (5 bases). The germline CDR1 and CDR2 sequences are KGHSH and LQKENI. V lost 2 bases, J lost 2 bases, and 8 bases lay in between. This CDR3 contains 14 residues. The CDR3 DNA sequence: TGTGCCAGCTCACCAGACAGCCCCACAGATACGCAGTATTTT. Protein sequence: CASSPDSPTDTQYF.

The V and J genes are TRBV5-1 and TRBJ2-5; D unresolved. Between the trimmed V and J ends, which lost 0 bases and 6 bases, there was a span of 9 bases. Germline CDR1 SGHRS, CDR2 YFSETQ. This CDR3 spans 13 amino acids. The CDR3, as DNA: TGCGCCAGCAGCTTGGAAGGTCGGCAGACCCAGTACTTC. This encodes CASSLEGRQTQYF.

The rearrangement links TRBV30 to TRBJ1-4; weak D call: TRBD1 (5 bases). V lost 3 bases and J lost 8, with 16 bases in between. Germline V gene data show CDR1 as GTSNPN and CDR2 as SVGIG (reference sequence). The CDR3 is 14 amino acids. This CDR3 reads CAWRGPGEREKLFF. The CDR3 nucleotides read TGTGCCTGGAGGGGGCCCGGCGAGAGGGAAAAACTGTTTTTT.

This clone was found a few times. The V gene is TRBV30, the J gene TRBJ1-5; possibly TRBD1 for D (5 bases). The germline gives CDR1 GTSNPN, CDR2 SVGIG (reference sequence). Trimming took 0 bases from V and 5 from J, leaving 17 bases between them. The length of the CDR3 is 16 residues. CDR3 nucleotide sequence: TGTGCCTGGAGTGTTAGGGAGGGGAGGTCCGATCAGCCCCAGCATTTT. Its protein is CAWSVREGRSDQPQHF.

The chain has TRBV7-9 and TRBJ2-7; 10 bases match TRBD1. The germline gives CDR1 SEHNR, CDR2 FQNEAQ (reference sequence). Trimming at V came to 5 bases and at J to 3 bases, leaving 7 bases not matched to a gene. The CDR3 runs 15 residues. CDR3 sequence: CASSSPGQGIYEQYF. In nucleotides, the CDR3 is TGTGCCAGCAGCAGTCCGGGACAGGGGATCTACGAGCAGTACTTC.